The sequence of this T cell receptor beta chain was determined in a study of technical replicates of blood from a few donors. This CDR3 contains 12 residues. The ends were cut back, 3 bases at V and 13 bases at J, with 14 bases in the middle. Germline CDR1 reads SGHRS; CDR2 reads YFSETQ. Sequenced by immunoSEQ multiplex PCR; TCRdb stores in-frame clones only, minus some. The table has about 100,000 clones, 96% seen once. The clonotype was recovered from a human donor in good health. The V call is TRBV5-1, the J call TRBJ2-1; TRBD2 might be the D (5 bases). Sequencing used T cells isolated from PBMCs. CDR3 bases: TGCGCCAGCAGCTCTGACCTAGCCGCCCAGTTCTTC. Translating gives CASSSDLAAQFF. Variable domain in full (rest from reference TRBV5-1 and TRBJ2-1): KAGVTQTPRYLIKTRGQQVTLSCSPISGHRSVSWYQQTPGQGLQFLFEYFSETQRNKGNFPGRFSGRQFSNSRSEMNVSTLELGDSALYLCASSSDLAAQFFGPGTRLTVL.